Listed here are 18 T cell receptor beta chains from one sample, sequenced in a study of regulatory T cells in long-lasting Graves disease. Both iRepertoire HTBI primers and Arm-PCR of CDR3 regions were used to build the TCR beta libraries. TCRdb re-called the multiplex PCR reads through MiXCR, storing one row per CDR3 protein. The data hold some 450,000 distinct CDR3 sequences, with about 17% observed a single time. Time point noted: newly diagnosed GD, antithyroid drugs for less than 3 months. PBMC-extracted RNA yielded the TCR library. The sample was also linked to a second study, of T cells in Graves' hyperthyroidism and ophthalmopathy.

Material: peripheral blood mononuclear cells (PBMCs), obtained at new diagnosis, from a patient treated with antithyroid drugs. These receptors were taken from a woman under 40 with Graves disease.

Note on this clonotype: One base away lies a much larger clone, so this may be a sequencing read error. The chain carries TRBV28 and TRBJ2-7; no firm D call. CDR1 and CDR2 (germline): MDHEN, SYDVKM. The CDR3 spans 14 residues. Trimming left V 9 bases short and J 3 bases short, with 18 bases between. In DNA form, the CDR3 reads TGTGCCAGTCTCACCCCGGCGACCATCTACGAGCAGTACTTC. Residues: CASLTPATIYEQYF.

This clonotype was counted many times. The chain couples TRBV6-1 to TRBJ2-7; D unclear. CDR3 length equals 12 residues. Trimming removed 4 bases at V and 3 bases at J, with 7 bases between. CDR1 and CDR2 from the germline V gene are MNHNS and SASEGT. For the CDR3, the DNA is TGTGCCAGCAGTGGTCACGTCTACGAGCAGTACTTC. It codes for CASSGHVYEQYF.

This clonotype has a count of ten or more. V usage is TRBV3-1 and J usage is TRBJ1-1; TRBD1 is a possible D gene (5 bases). The CDR3 extends over 14 amino acids. Germline loops: CDR1 LGHDT, CDR2 YNNKEL (reference sequence). The germline V and J ends were trimmed by 2 bases and 0 bases, with 7 bases remaining between them. The CDR3 spells CASSQRGMNTEAFF. CDR3 DNA sequence: TGTGCCAGCAGCCAACGGGGGATGAACACTGAAGCTTTCTTT.

At least ten counts were recorded for this clonotype. The genes are TRBV10-1 and TRBJ2-7; D remains ambiguous. This CDR3 is built from 15 residues. The V end was cut by 3 bases, the J end by 9 bases, with 21 bases between. Germline CDR1 is WNHNN and CDR2 is SYGVQD (reference sequence). This chain's CDR3 is CASSDEREPRPGQYF. The CDR3, as DNA: TGCGCCAGCAGTGATGAAAGGGAACCGCGGCCGGGGCAGTACTTC.

V usage is TRBV29-1 and J usage is TRBJ2-7, with 7 bases fitting TRBD1. Germline CDR1 is SQVTM and CDR2 is ANQGSEA. The V and J ends lost 6 bases and 1 base, in that order; junction bases with no gene match: 6. There are 13 residues in the CDR3. The CDR3 protein is CSVGRQGSYEQYF. In DNA, the CDR3 is TGCAGCGTGGGCCGACAGGGTTCCTACGAGCAGTACTTC.

The V gene is TRBV6-1, the J gene TRBJ1-3, with unresolved D. Looked up from germline, CDR1 is MNHNS and CDR2 is SASEGT. Trimming took 8 bases from V and 0 from J, leaving 11 bases between them. The CDR3 contains 14 residues. Here the CDR3 reads CASWKSSSGNTIYF. CDR3 sequence (DNA): TGTGCCAGCTGGAAGTCTAGCTCTGGAAACACCATATATTTT.

This clonotype was seen many times. The rearrangement links TRBV11-3 to TRBJ2-7; 12 bases align to TRBD1. The CDR3 spans 15 residues. Germline assignment: CDR1 SGHNT and CDR2 YENEEA. Unmatched junction bases numbered 5, after V lost 4 bases and J lost 4 bases. CDR3 sequence reads: CASSSGQGARYEQYF. The CDR3 DNA follows: TGTGCCAGCAGCTCGGGACAGGGGGCGAGGTACGAGCAGTACTTC.

Remarks on this clonotype: A far larger clone lies a single base away; this is likely a read error. This chain uses TRBV2 with TRBJ2-5; D may be TRBD1 (5 bases). This CDR3 has 15 amino acids. Trimming cost V 3 bases and J 11 bases, with 22 bases left between them. Germline CDR1 and CDR2: SNHLY and FYNNEI. As DNA, the CDR3 is TGTGCCAGCAGTGATCTGGCAGGGATCATCAATGAGCAGTACTTC. Residues: CASSDLAGIINEQYF.

This clonotype was detected a few times. The chain employs TRBV2 and TRBJ2-1, with 7 bases matching TRBD2. The CDR3 sequence is 15 residues long. In germline, CDR1 is SNHLY, CDR2 FYNNEI. V gave up 6 bases and J gave up 1 base; unmatched junction bases: 6. CDR3 DNA: TGTGCCAGCAGGGTTACTAGCGCGTCCTACAATGAGCAGTTCTTC. As protein: CASRVTSASYNEQFF.

This clonotype was counted many times. V is TRBV6-1 and J is TRBJ2-5; 10 bases align to TRBD1. The CDR3 has 15 amino acids. Germline lookup yields CDR1 MNHNS and CDR2 SASEGT. The V gene end was trimmed by 0 bases and the J gene end by 5 bases; junction bases not matched to a gene: 3. The CDR3 DNA reads TGTGCCAGCAGTGAAGCGCTGGGACAGGGGGAGACCCAGTACTTC. Residues: CASSEALGQGETQYF.

A note on this clonotype: A read error is possible here, since a much larger clone lies one base away. V usage is TRBV12-3 or TRBV12-4 and J usage is TRBJ2-6; D is undetermined. This CDR3 has 13 residues. CDR3 region: CPSSDPVPRVLTF. As DNA, the CDR3 is TGTCCCAGCAGTGACCCAGTTCCCCGGGTCCTGACTTTC.

This clonotype was seen at least ten times. The V gene is TRBV10-3, the J gene TRBJ2-7; 9 bases map to TRBD2. Germline V gene lookup returns CDR1 ENHRY and CDR2 SYGVKD. The CDR3 length is 20 residues. After removal of 0 bases from V and 2 bases from J, the junction contained 17 bases not matched to a gene. The CDR3 protein is CAISESTPLAGVVRTYEQYF. As DNA, the CDR3 is TGTGCCATCAGTGAGTCGACCCCCTTAGCGGGAGTAGTAAGAACCTACGAGCAGTACTTC.

The chain couples TRBV5-6 to TRBJ2-3; weak D call: TRBD2 (5 bases). The CDR3 sequence is 12 residues long. Germline CDR1 reads SGHDT; CDR2 reads YYEEEE. V lost 7 bases to trimming and J lost 3 bases, with 9 bases between them. The CDR3 sequence is CASYGGTDTQYF. CDR3 nucleotides: TGTGCCAGCTACGGCGGGACAGATACGCAGTATTTT.

This clonotype was detected a few times. This clone may be a read error of a much larger clone one base away. The chain couples TRBV6-5 to TRBJ2-1, with TRBD2 identical over 8 bases. Looked up from germline, CDR1 is MNHEY and CDR2 is SVGAGI. The trim removed 0 bases at V and 6 bases at J, leaving 7 bases unmatched. The CDR3 runs 16 residues. For the CDR3, the DNA is TGTGCCAGCAGTTACTCGGCAGCGGGGGTGAGCAATGAGCAGTTCTTC. Its translation: CASSYSAAGVSNEQFF.

This clonotype was found a few times. V is TRBV25-1 and J is TRBJ1-5, with 7 bases matching TRBD1. Germline V gene data show CDR1 as MGHDK and CDR2 as SYGVNS. This CDR3 is 15 amino acids long. The ends lost 1 base at V and 7 bases at J; junction bases unmatched: 7. The CDR3 nucleotides read TGTGCCAGCAGTGAATCCGGGACAGTTGAACAGCCCCAGCATTTT. Translation: CASSESGTVEQPQHF.

This clonotype was detected a few times. V and J are TRBV6-2 or TRBV6-3 and TRBJ2-1; no firm D call. The germline V gene has CDR1 MNHEY and CDR2 SVGEGT. The CDR3 length is 12 residues. V lost 5 bases to trimming and J lost 14 bases, with 16 bases between them. For the CDR3, the DNA is TGTGCCAGCAGTGATTGGTCTAGTGGGGAGTTCTTC. This codes for CASSDWSSGEFF.

In its sample, this clonotype was seen many times. The V call is TRBV11-2, the J call TRBJ1-2, with D tentatively TRBD1 (5 bases). The V end lost 5 bases, the J end lost 4 bases, and 23 bases lay between the germline ends. This CDR3 region has 17 residues. Germline V gene sequence: CDR1 SGHAT, CDR2 FQNNGV. The CDR3 protein is CASSQAGGGADRYGYTF. The CDR3 nucleotides are TGTGCCAGCAGCCAGGCCGGAGGAGGGGCGGATCGCTATGGCTACACCTTC.

The chain links TRBV27 to TRBJ1-5; D is undetermined. Per germline, CDR1 MNHEY and CDR2 SMNVEV (reference sequence). Trimming took off 6 bases at V and 7 bases at J, with 19 bases between the two ends. The CDR3 contains 15 residues. This CDR3 is CASSPPWSAGQPQHF. The CDR3 DNA sequence: TGTGCCAGCAGCCCGCCCTGGTCGGCGGGGCAGCCCCAGCATTTT.